The rows below give T cell receptor beta chains drawn from one sample of a study of control samples from healthy donors and cancer patients. Data came from immunoSEQ multiplex PCR; TCRdb stores just in-frame clones and leaves some out. The sample lists approximately 90,000 clones; around four fifths were seen once. Sequencing was carried out using blood. The receptors stem from a man aged 25-40 years in good health. The CDR3 runs from the conserved cysteine through the conserved F or W. D genes are given only for firm matches. Part of the rows lack a size; the others show once, few, many or a class for expanded clones.

V gene: TRBV5-1
D gene: TRBD1
clone size: once
J gene: TRBJ2-7
CDR3 protein: CASSFTTGVGYEQYF
CDR3 DNA: TGCGCCAGCAGCTTTACCACAGGGGTTGGTTACGAGCAGTACTTC

V gene: TRBV4-2
D gene: -
clone size: -
J gene: TRBJ2-1
CDR3 protein: CASSQASSDHNEQFF
CDR3 DNA: TGTGCCAGCAGCCAAGCCTCTAGCGACCACAATGAGCAGTTCTTC

V gene: TRBV4-1
D gene: -
clone size: few
J gene: TRBJ1-3
CDR3 protein: CASSQFLISGNTIYF
CDR3 DNA: TGCGCCAGCAGCCAATTTTTAATATCTGGAAACACCATATATTTT

V gene: TRBV7-2
D gene: TRBD2
clone size: many
J gene: TRBJ2-3
CDR3 protein: CASSVGTSGGATDTQYF
CDR3 DNA: TGTGCCAGCAGCGTAGGGACTAGCGGGGGGGCCACAGATACGCAGTATTTT

V gene: TRBV20-1
D gene: -
clone size: -
J gene: TRBJ1-2
CDR3 protein: CSASGEAYTF
CDR3 DNA: TGCAGTGCTAGCGGGGAGGCCTACACCTTC

V gene: TRBV27
D gene: TRBD1
clone size: -
J gene: TRBJ2-2
CDR3 protein: CASSLSPLNRGRNTGELFF
CDR3 DNA: TGTGCCAGCAGTTTATCCCCCCTTAACAGGGGGCGCAACACCGGGGAGCTGTTTTTT

V gene: TRBV11-1
D gene: -
clone size: -
J gene: TRBJ2-1
CDR3 protein: CASSLASGQGINEQFF
CDR3 DNA: TGTGCCAGCAGCTTAGCGTCCGGACAAGGAATAAATGAGCAGTTCTTC

V gene: TRBV7-8
D gene: -
clone size: -
J gene: TRBJ1-5
CDR3 protein: CASSLEGVQNNQPQHF
CDR3 DNA: TGTGCCAGCAGCTTAGAAGGCGTACAGAACAATCAGCCCCAGCATTTT

V gene: TRBV7-9
D gene: TRBD2
clone size: -
J gene: TRBJ2-1
CDR3 protein: CASSSSTSGGSTYNEQFF
CDR3 DNA: TGTGCCAGCAGCTCCTCGACTAGCGGGGGGTCGACCTACAATGAGCAGTTCTTC

V gene: TRBV28
D gene: -
clone size: -
J gene: TRBJ1-1
CDR3 protein: CASRTQNTEAFF
CDR3 DNA: TGTGCCTCCCGGACACAGAACACTGAAGCTTTCTTT

V gene: TRBV5-6
D gene: -
clone size: few
J gene: TRBJ1-2
CDR3 protein: CASSLSGGQNYGYTF
CDR3 DNA: TGTGCCAGCAGCTTATCCGGGGGGCAAAACTATGGCTACACCTTC

V gene: TRBV7-3
D gene: -
clone size: -
J gene: TRBJ2-7
CDR3 protein: CASSLTPSVYEQYF
CDR3 DNA: TGTGCCAGCAGCTTAACCCCATCCGTATACGAGCAGTACTTC

V gene: TRBV4-2
D gene: TRBD1
clone size: -
J gene: TRBJ1-5
CDR3 protein: CASSQVSGGAQPQHF
CDR3 DNA: TGTGCCAGCAGCCAAGTGTCAGGGGGGGCTCAGCCCCAGCATTTT

V gene: TRBV3-1/TRBV3-2
D gene: -
clone size: -
J gene: TRBJ1-1
CDR3 protein: CASSQGGSGRRTKRFF
CDR3 DNA: TGTGCCAGCAGCCAAGGAGGGTCAGGCAGAAGGACGAAGCGCTTCTTT

V gene: TRBV27
D gene: TRBD2
clone size: few
J gene: TRBJ2-6
CDR3 protein: CASSRIIAGRSGANVLTF
CDR3 DNA: TGTGCCAGCAGCAGAATTATAGCGGGGCGCTCTGGGGCCAACGTCCTGACTTTC

V gene: TRBV3-1/TRBV3-2
D gene: -
clone size: once
J gene: TRBJ2-3
CDR3 protein: CASSQVEDTQYF
CDR3 DNA: TGTGCCAGCAGCCAAGTAGAAGATACGCAGTATTTT

V gene: TRBV28
D gene: -
clone size: -
J gene: TRBJ1-5
CDR3 protein: CASSSPGFNQPQHF
CDR3 DNA: TGTGCCAGCAGTTCCCCGGGCTTCAATCAGCCCCAGCATTTT

V gene: TRBV12-5
D gene: -
clone size: once
J gene: TRBJ1-2
CDR3 protein: CASGLGGDYGYTF
CDR3 DNA: TGTGCTAGTGGTTTGGGCGGCGACTATGGCTACACCTTC

V gene: TRBV5-6
D gene: TRBD1
clone size: -
J gene: TRBJ1-6
CDR3 protein: CASSLGTGTGNSPLHF
CDR3 DNA: TGTGCCAGCAGCCTAGGTACCGGGACAGGGAATTCACCCCTCCACTTT

V gene: TRBV27
D gene: TRBD1
clone size: -
J gene: TRBJ1-6
CDR3 protein: CASSLLDRDVSPLHF
CDR3 DNA: TGTGCCAGCAGTTTACTGGACAGGGACGTTTCACCCCTCCACTTT

V gene: TRBV18
D gene: TRBD2
clone size: -
J gene: TRBJ2-5
CDR3 protein: CASSPPGTSGGPHRETQYF
CDR3 DNA: TGTGCCAGCTCACCGCCCGGGACTAGCGGGGGGCCACACCGGGAGACCCAGTACTTC

V gene: TRBV29-1
D gene: TRBD1
clone size: -
J gene: TRBJ2-1
CDR3 protein: CSVKGTGYNEQFF
CDR3 DNA: TGCAGCGTTAAAGGGACAGGCTACAATGAGCAGTTCTTC

V gene: TRBV6-5
D gene: -
clone size: -
J gene: TRBJ1-1
CDR3 protein: CASGREEAFF
CDR3 DNA: TGTGCCAGCGGGCGGGAGGAAGCTTTCTTT

V gene: TRBV7-9
D gene: TRBD1
clone size: -
J gene: TRBJ1-6
CDR3 protein: CASSTQTGTGDNSPLHF
CDR3 DNA: TGTGCCAGCAGTACCCAAACCGGGACAGGGGATAATTCACCCCTCCACTTT

V gene: TRBV5-4
D gene: TRBD1
clone size: -
J gene: TRBJ1-2
CDR3 protein: CASSFQGAGGYTF
CDR3 DNA: TGTGCCAGCAGCTTTCAGGGGGCAGGAGGCTACACCTTC

V gene: TRBV3-1/TRBV3-2
D gene: -
clone size: -
J gene: TRBJ1-1
CDR3 protein: CASSPPGLRNTEAFF
CDR3 DNA: TGTGCCAGCAGCCCCCCGGGACTCCGGAACACTGAAGCTTTCTTT

V gene: TRBV6-5
D gene: TRBD1
clone size: -
J gene: TRBJ1-6
CDR3 protein: CASQGGRGYNSPLHF
CDR3 DNA: TGTGCCAGCCAGGGGGGGAGAGGCTATAATTCACCCCTCCACTTT

V gene: TRBV19
D gene: -
clone size: -
J gene: TRBJ1-1
CDR3 protein: CASSIGGRAIGTEAFF
CDR3 DNA: TGTGCCAGTAGTATAGGGGGGCGCGCGATTGGAACTGAAGCTTTCTTT

V gene: TRBV19
D gene: -
clone size: -
J gene: TRBJ1-4
CDR3 protein: CATGQPNSGKLFF
CDR3 DNA: TGTGCCACCGGACAGCCCAATAGTGGAAAACTGTTTTTT

V gene: TRBV10-3
D gene: -
clone size: few
J gene: TRBJ1-2
CDR3 protein: CAISELSANYGYTF
CDR3 DNA: TGTGCCATCAGTGAACTGTCAGCTAACTATGGCTACACCTTC

V gene: TRBV11-2
D gene: -
clone size: -
J gene: TRBJ2-6
CDR3 protein: CASSPRTVWGNNVLTF
CDR3 DNA: TGTGCCAGCAGCCCTCGGACAGTTTGGGGAAACAACGTCCTGACTTTC

V gene: TRBV9
D gene: -
clone size: -
J gene: TRBJ2-2
CDR3 protein: CASSVVVGAGELFF
CDR3 DNA: TGTGCCAGCAGCGTAGTCGTTGGAGCCGGGGAGCTGTTTTTT

V gene: TRBV5-1
D gene: -
clone size: -
J gene: TRBJ2-2
CDR3 protein: CASSPNTGLAGELFF
CDR3 DNA: TGCGCCAGCAGCCCTAACACTGGGTTGGCCGGGGAGCTGTTTTTT

V gene: TRBV30
D gene: -
clone size: -
J gene: TRBJ1-2
CDR3 protein: CAWEGYGYTF
CDR3 DNA: TGTGCCTGGGAAGGTTATGGCTACACCTTC

V gene: TRBV27
D gene: TRBD1
clone size: -
J gene: TRBJ1-1
CDR3 protein: CASRGTDTTEAFF
CDR3 DNA: TGTGCCAGCAGGGGGACAGATACCACTGAAGCTTTCTTT

V gene: TRBV6-2/TRBV6-3
D gene: -
clone size: few
J gene: TRBJ2-3
CDR3 protein: CASSGGETDTQYF
CDR3 DNA: TGTGCCAGCAGTGGGGGAGAAACAGATACGCAGTATTTT

V gene: TRBV6-1
D gene: -
clone size: few
J gene: TRBJ1-3
CDR3 protein: CASSEYLEGGNTIYF
CDR3 DNA: TGTGCCAGCAGTGAATATTTAGAAGGTGGAAACACCATATATTTT

V gene: TRBV18
D gene: -
clone size: -
J gene: TRBJ1-2
CDR3 protein: CASSPSQEGGGYTF
CDR3 DNA: TGTGCCAGCTCACCAAGCCAAGAAGGGGGGGGCTACACCTTC

V gene: TRBV5-1
D gene: TRBD1
clone size: -
J gene: TRBJ2-3
CDR3 protein: CASSFGTGVNTQYF
CDR3 DNA: TGCGCCAGCAGCTTCGGGACAGGGGTCAATACGCAGTATTTT

V gene: TRBV3-1/TRBV3-2
D gene: -
clone size: -
J gene: TRBJ1-6
CDR3 protein: CASSTTGGYNSPLHF
CDR3 DNA: TGTGCCAGCAGCACAACGGGGGGGTATAATTCACCCCTCCACTTT

V gene: TRBV27
D gene: TRBD1
clone size: -
J gene: TRBJ2-3
CDR3 protein: CASRQDRVADTQYF
CDR3 DNA: TGTGCCAGCAGACAGGACAGGGTGGCAGATACGCAGTATTTT

V gene: TRBV6-6
D gene: -
clone size: -
J gene: TRBJ2-5
CDR3 protein: CASSLLIQETQYF
CDR3 DNA: TGTGCCAGCAGTTTGCTGATCCAAGAGACCCAGTACTTC

V gene: TRBV3-1/TRBV3-2
D gene: -
clone size: -
J gene: TRBJ2-6
CDR3 protein: CASSQGAGANVLTF
CDR3 DNA: TGTGCCAGCAGCCAGGGGGCCGGGGCCAACGTCCTGACTTTC

V gene: TRBV14
D gene: -
clone size: -
J gene: TRBJ2-1
CDR3 protein: CASSQALVFNEQFF
CDR3 DNA: TGTGCCAGCAGCCAAGCGCTAGTTTTCAATGAGCAGTTCTTC

V gene: TRBV6-5
D gene: -
clone size: -
J gene: TRBJ2-7
CDR3 protein: CASGSRGLYEQYF
CDR3 DNA: TGTGCCAGCGGGAGTCGAGGGTTATACGAGCAGTACTTC

V gene: TRBV7-9
D gene: -
clone size: -
J gene: TRBJ2-1
CDR3 protein: CASSLGGAGSNEQFF
CDR3 DNA: TGTGCCAGCAGCTTAGGAGGGGCGGGGTCGAATGAGCAGTTCTTC